These 31 T cell receptor beta chains share one sample of origin, sequenced in a study of T cell changes during pregnancy in multiple sclerosis. Profiling relied on immunoSEQ multiplex PCR, and the TCRdb table lists in-frame clones only, not all of them. The data show around 92,000 clones, almost 95% seen once. The sequences come from peripheral blood, collected in the third trimester of pregnancy. Source of these receptors: a female donor with multiple sclerosis, enrolled in a pregnancy study.

The rearrangement uses TRBV5-6 and TRBJ1-2; perhaps TRBD1 as D (6 bases). Germline lookup yields CDR1 SGHDT and CDR2 YYEEEE. The CDR3 length is 17 residues. V was pared by 1 base and J by 3 bases, with 19 bases between. This CDR3 is CASSLQGSVVWDYGYTF. The DNA of the CDR3 is TGTGCCAGCAGCTTGCAGGGGTCGGTGGTCTGGGACTATGGCTACACCTTC. The variable domain in full, with the rest retrieved from reference TRBV5-6 and TRBJ1-2, is DAGVTQSPTHLIKTRGQQVTLRCSPKSGHDTVSWYQQALGQGPQFIFQYYEEEERQRGNFPDRFSGHQFPNYSSELNVNALLLGDSALYLCASSLQGSVVWDYGYTFGSGTRLTVV.

The rearrangement uses TRBV28 and TRBJ2-1, with TRBD2 matching 10 bases. After removal of 2 bases from V and 3 bases from J, the junction contained 4 bases not matched to a gene. The CDR3 contains 16 residues. Per germline, CDR1 MDHEN and CDR2 SYDVKM. This CDR3 is CASSLLAGDVYNEQFF. CDR3 in DNA: TGTGCCAGCAGTTTACTAGCGGGAGATGTCTACAATGAGCAGTTCTTC.

The chain's CDR3 is CASSFLRASSEQYF. The CDR3 region has the DNA TGTGCCAGCAGTTTTCTCCGAGCCTCTAGCGAGCAGTACTTC. The chain recombines TRBV28 with TRBJ2-7; D not certain. Deletions cut 3 bases from V and 6 bases from J, with 15 bases between. Per the germline V gene, CDR1 is MDHEN and CDR2 is SYDVKM. This CDR3 has 14 amino acids.

The chain recombines TRBV7-2 with TRBJ2-1, with a tentative D call TRBD1 (5 bases). Germline lookup yields CDR1 SGHTA and CDR2 FQGNSA. Trimming pared 5 bases from V and 2 bases from J, leaving 16 bases between. This CDR3 comprises 16 residues. The CDR3 region is CASSPDTRLPYNEQFF. CDR3 bases: TGTGCCAGCAGCCCGGACACTCGACTCCCCTACAATGAGCAGTTCTTC.

The chain is built from TRBV2 and TRBJ2-3; weak D call: TRBD1 (6 bases). With 4 bases removed from V and 4 bases from J, the gap between germline ends came to 12 bases. This CDR3 has 14 residues. CDR1 is SNHLY and CDR2 is FYNNEI in the germline V gene. Here the CDR3 DNA reads TGTGCCAGCAGTGTACGAGGGGGTGCAGATACGCAGTATTTT. This gives the protein CASSVRGGADTQYF.

This chain uses TRBV1 with TRBJ2-3; TRBD1 is taken as the D call from the table, unchecked against the DNA. TRBV1 is termed a pseudogene. CDR3 length: 12 amino acids. The CDR3 DNA reads as TGCACCAGCAGCCAAGCATCAGATACGCAGTATTTT. Its protein is CTSSQASDTQYF.

The chain carries TRBV12-5 and TRBJ2-3; D is uncertain. The CDR3 is 11 residues long. Germline V lookup: CDR1 LGHNT, CDR2 FRNRAP. Trimming left V 4 bases short and J 7 bases short, with 6 bases between. As DNA, the CDR3 is TGTGCTAGTGGTTCATTTTATACGCAGTATTTT. Residues: CASGSFYTQYF. Together with reference TRBV12-5 and TRBJ2-3, the CDR3 gives the full variable domain: DARVTQTPRHKVTEMGQEVTMRCQPILGHNTVFWYRQTMMQGLELLAYFRNRAPLDDSGMPKDRFSAEMPDATLATLKIQPSEPRDSAVYFCASGSFYTQYFGPGTRLTVL.

The chain uses TRBV7-9 and TRBJ1-3, with 12 positions matching TRBD1. The CDR3 covers 16 residues. Germline V gene lookup returns CDR1 SEHNR and CDR2 FQNEAQ (reference sequence). The ends lost 4 bases at V and 4 bases at J; junction bases unmatched: 5. CDR3 DNA sequence: TGTGCCAGCAGCTCCGGGACAGGGGGCTACGGAAACACCATATATTTT. As protein: CASSSGTGGYGNTIYF.

This chain uses TRBV4-3 with TRBJ2-1; D is possibly TRBD1 (5 bases). V lost 1 base and J 4 bases, leaving 14 bases between the germline ends. Germline values: CDR1 LGHNA, CDR2 YSLEER. CDR3 size: 16 residues. In DNA, the CDR3 is TGCGCCAGCAGCCAAGCTGCAGGGTCTAGTTACAATGAGCAGTTCTTC. Its translation is CASSQAAGSSYNEQFF.

This chain uses TRBV7-2 with TRBJ2-7, with 13 bases lining up with TRBD2. Trimming removed 8 bases from V and 6 bases from J; junction bases left unmatched: 4. The CDR3 loop spans 13 amino acids. Per the germline V gene, CDR1 is SGHTA and CDR2 is FQGNSA. In DNA, the CDR3 is TGTGCCAGCGGGACTAGCGGGGCCACCGAGCAGTACTTC. Amino acids: CASGTSGATEQYF.

The J gene is TRBJ2-3, the V gene TRBV28; tentatively, D is TRBD1 (7 bases). Trimming shortened V by 2 bases and J by 4 bases, and 22 bases separated the two germline ends. Per the germline V gene, CDR1 is MDHEN and CDR2 is SYDVKM. This CDR3 region has 18 residues. CDR3 DNA: TGTGCCAGCAGTTTAGGGGGGTCGACAGGGTGGTTCTCAGATACGCAGTATTTT. Its protein product is CASSLGGSTGWFSDTQYF.

This clone was observed a single time. The chain recombines TRBV11-2 with TRBJ2-1, with D possibly TRBD2 on 6 matching bases. Trimming left V 0 bases short and J 10 bases short, with 10 bases between. Germline CDR1 SGHAT, CDR2 FQNNGV. CDR3 length equals 13 residues. CDR3 sequence (DNA): TGTGCCAGCAGCTTAGAACTGGCGGGGGAGCAGTTCTTC. Translation: CASSLELAGEQFF.

The rearrangement joins TRBV6-1 to TRBJ2-3; perhaps TRBD1 as D (5 bases). Germline values: CDR1 MNHNS, CDR2 SASEGT. This CDR3 is built from 13 residues. With 4 bases removed from V and 0 bases from J, the gap between germline ends came to 5 bases. DNA of the CDR3: TGTGCCAGCAGTGGGGGCAGCACAGATACGCAGTATTTT. It encodes CASSGGSTDTQYF.

V is TRBV13 and J is TRBJ1-5; D unclear. The CDR3 covers 19 residues. Between the trimmed V and J ends, which lost 1 base and 4 bases, there was a span of 23 bases. The germline CDR1 and CDR2 sequences are PRHDT and FYEKMQ (reference sequence). CDR3 nucleotides: TGTGCCAGCAGCTTAGCAGGTGTCGTGAGGGCGTTCAGGAATCAGCCCCAGCATTTT. Translated, it gives CASSLAGVVRAFRNQPQHF.

This chain uses TRBV29-1 with TRBJ2-3, with 9 positions matching TRBD2. The V gene's germline CDR1 is SQVTM and CDR2 ANQGSEA. V shed 3 bases and J 0 bases; nucleotides not matched to a gene: 7. The CDR3 has 16 amino acids. CDR3 sequence: CSVEGRAGGSTDTQYF. As DNA, the CDR3 is TGCAGCGTTGAGGGACGGGCGGGGGGGAGCACAGATACGCAGTATTTT.

This clone showed up just once. This chain links TRBV27 with TRBJ2-7, with 9 bases lining up with TRBD2. CDR1 MNHEY and CDR2 SMNVEV come from the germline V gene (reference sequence). The CDR3 is 15 residues long. Trimming took 3 bases from V and 8 from J; bases not matched to a gene: 11. CDR3 nucleotides: TGTGCCAGCAGTTTGGCGGGAGGGCCGGGAGGCCAGCAGTACTTC. Translating it yields CASSLAGGPGGQQYF.

The chain recombines TRBV11-3 with TRBJ2-7, with D possibly TRBD1 on 6 matching bases. V was cut by 5 bases and J by 1 base, with 9 bases left in between. Germline V gene lookup returns CDR1 SGHNT and CDR2 YENEEA. The CDR3 has 13 amino acids. The DNA for the CDR3 is TGTGCCAGCAGCGCCAGGGGTTCCTACGAGCAGTACTTC. Protein: CASSARGSYEQYF.

The V and J genes are TRBV6-5 and TRBJ2-3, with 9 bases aligning to TRBD2. The V gene's germline CDR1 is MNHEY and CDR2 SVGAGI. Germline trimming cut 6 bases from V and 6 bases from J; bases unmatched to any gene: 4. The CDR3 runs to 13 residues. This chain's CDR3 is CASRGGRADTQYF. The DNA for the CDR3 is TGTGCCAGCAGAGGCGGGAGGGCCGATACGCAGTATTTT.

V is TRBV27 and J is TRBJ2-5, with D perhaps matching TRBD2 (6 bases). The CDR3 loop spans 13 amino acids. In germline, CDR1 is MNHEY, CDR2 SMNVEV (reference sequence). Trimming took off 8 bases at V and 0 bases at J, with 10 bases between the two ends. CDR3 amino acids: CASSLADQETQYF. The CDR3 DNA reads TGTGCCAGCTCGTTAGCGGACCAAGAGACCCAGTACTTC.

This chain links TRBV7-8 with TRBJ1-5, with D tentatively TRBD1 (5 bases). Looked up from germline, CDR1 is SGHVS and CDR2 is FQNEAQ. The CDR3 runs to 16 residues. V lost 1 base and J lost 3, with 13 bases in between. The CDR3 bases are TGTGCCAGCAGCTTAGGTGGGGCAGCCTACAATCAGCCCCAGCATTTT. As protein: CASSLGGAAYNQPQHF.

The V call is TRBV11-2, the J call TRBJ2-2, with TRBD1 matching 7 bases. With 3 bases clipped from V and 7 bases from J, the junction kept 8 bases outside the gene matches. This CDR3 comprises 15 residues. Germline V gives CDR1 SGHAT, CDR2 FQNNGV. The CDR3 spells CASSFPRGRVGELFF. The CDR3 DNA follows: TGTGCCAGCAGCTTCCCGAGGGGGCGCGTCGGGGAGCTGTTTTTT. The variable domain in full, with the rest retrieved from reference TRBV11-2 and TRBJ2-2, is EAGVAQSPRYKIIEKRQSVAFWCNPISGHATLYWYQQILGQGPKLLIQFQNNGVVDDSQLPKDRFSAERLKGVDSTLKIQPAKLEDSAVYLCASSFPRGRVGELFFGEGSRLTVL.

The rearrangement uses TRBV25-1 and TRBJ2-1, with D possibly being TRBD1 (6 bases). This CDR3 is built from 15 residues. V was trimmed by 9 bases and J by 6 bases, leaving 21 bases between them. Germline CDR1 reads MGHDK; CDR2 reads SYGVNS. The CDR3 is CARDLLGQISNEQFF. DNA for the CDR3: TGTGCCAGAGACCTACTTGGACAGATCAGCAATGAGCAGTTCTTC.

This clone was seen a single time. The chain is built from TRBV5-6 and TRBJ1-1; tentatively, D is TRBD1 (5 bases). Looked up from germline, CDR1 is SGHDT and CDR2 is YYEEEE. V lost 0 bases, J lost 0 bases, and 15 bases lay in between. This CDR3 comprises 17 residues. The CDR3 bases are TGTGCCAGCAGCTTGGTTGGATTTCGGGGGATGAACACTGAAGCTTTCTTT. Its protein is CASSLVGFRGMNTEAFF.

V usage is TRBV27 and J usage is TRBJ2-7; 10 nucleotides align to TRBD1. The CDR3 has 14 residues. Germline trimming cut 3 bases from V and 4 bases from J; bases unmatched to any gene: 3. CDR1 and CDR2 from the germline V gene are MNHEY and SMNVEV (reference sequence). The CDR3 spells CASSFGTGDYEQYF. The CDR3 region has the DNA TGTGCCAGCAGTTTCGGGACAGGGGATTACGAGCAGTACTTC.

The V and J genes are TRBV27 and TRBJ2-4, with D perhaps TRBD1 (5 bases). Per germline, CDR1 MNHEY and CDR2 SMNVEV (reference sequence). Trimming stripped 5 bases from V and 3 bases from J, with 17 bases between. This CDR3 is built from 16 residues. CDR3 bases: TGTGCCAGCAGTCCCTTGACAGAATTCGTCAAAAACATTCAGTACTTC. This encodes CASSPLTEFVKNIQYF.

The chain is built from TRBV29-1 and TRBJ1-2; 8 bases are a match to TRBD1. V gave up 4 bases and J gave up 4 bases; unmatched junction bases: 8. This CDR3 is 14 amino acids long. The V gene's germline CDR1 is SQVTM and CDR2 ANQGSEA. In DNA, the CDR3 is TGCAGCGTTGCCCCAGGGGGGACAGGCTATGGCTACACCTTC. Protein: CSVAPGGTGYGYTF.

The V and J genes are TRBV5-1 and TRBJ2-5; 8 bases agree with TRBD2. Germline CDR1 is SGHRS and CDR2 is YFSETQ. The V segment lost 5 bases and the J segment 7 bases; nucleotides outside the gene matches: 13. The CDR3 runs 15 residues. The CDR3 DNA follows: TGCGCCAGCAGTCCCTATGGGACTAGTCAGGGGACCCAGTACTTC. Translated: CASSPYGTSQGTQYF.

This chain connects TRBV18 to TRBJ1-1; 7 nucleotides align to TRBD1. CDR1 is KGHSH and CDR2 is LQKENI in the germline V gene. J gave up 10 bases and V 1 base, and 12 bases lay outside the gene matches. This CDR3 spans 15 amino acids. CDR3 residues: CASSPQFSTGAVAFF. CDR3 bases: TGTGCCAGCTCACCACAATTCAGTACAGGGGCCGTAGCTTTCTTT.

This clone showed up many times. The rearrangement links TRBV2 to TRBJ2-7; 8 nucleotides align to TRBD2. The CDR3 contains 13 residues. V was clipped by 5 bases and J by 6 bases; unmatched bases: 6. CDR1 SNHLY and CDR2 FYNNEI come from the germline V gene. CDR3 sequence (DNA): TGTGCCAGCAGTCCTACAGGGACTAGCGAGCAGTACTTC. This codes for CASSPTGTSEQYF.

V and J are TRBV6-6 and TRBJ2-3; 13 positions agree with TRBD2. V was clipped by 5 bases and J by 8 bases; unmatched bases: 4. Germline CDR1 and CDR2: MNHNY and SVGAGI (reference sequence). The CDR3 is 14 residues long. The CDR3 here is CASSPGLAGVTQYF. CDR3 in DNA: TGTGCCAGCAGTCCTGGACTAGCGGGGGTTACGCAGTATTTT.

V gene TRBV4-1 combines with J gene TRBJ1-2; no clear D. V lost 0 bases and J lost 0, with 8 bases in between. CDR3 length: 15 residues. The germline V gene has CDR1 MGHRA and CDR2 YSYEKL. The CDR3 DNA is TGCGCCAGCAGCCAAGAGGTAACAGCTAACTATGGCTACACCTTC. Its translation is CASSQEVTANYGYTF.